Below are 24 T cell receptor beta chains sequenced from a single sample in a study of blood T cells in healthy people across ages. Alongside a J-beta primer mix, a sample-barcoded 5' primer served in a second PCR lasting roughly 7 to 11 cycles. Using its own MiXCR run on the 5' RACE reads, TCRdb lists one record per CDR3 protein. The profile shows over a million distinct CDR3 sequences, 35% to 50% of them singletons. Source material: blood. The receptors were sampled from a woman in her sixties or seventies in good health.

The rearrangement links TRBV29-1 to TRBJ2-7; the D is unclear. V lost 0 bases and J 0 bases, leaving 6 bases between the germline ends. The CDR3 length is 13 residues. The germline V gene has CDR1 SQVTM and CDR2 ANQGSEA. CDR3 region: CSVEESLSYEQYF. The CDR3 region has the DNA TGCAGCGTTGAAGAGAGCCTCTCCTACGAGCAGTACTTC.

The chain recombines TRBV29-1 with TRBJ2-1, with D possibly TRBD1 on 6 matching bases. The CDR3 runs to 13 residues. Germline V gives CDR1 SQVTM, CDR2 ANQGSEA. V was shortened by 3 bases and J by 9 bases, with 15 bases between the two germline ends. In DNA form, the CDR3 reads TGCAGCGTTGAGACCACAGGGCATGGTGAGCAGTTCTTC. Translated, it gives CSVETTGHGEQFF.

The V call is TRBV20-1, the J call TRBJ2-1; no reliable D call. V dropped 1 base and J dropped 7 bases, with 11 bases sitting between them. Germline assignment: CDR1 DFQATT and CDR2 SNEGSKA (reference sequence). CDR3 length: 13 residues. The CDR3 loop reads CSARGVALNEQFF. In DNA, the CDR3 is TGCAGTGCTAGAGGGGTAGCTTTGAATGAGCAGTTCTTC.

The V gene is TRBV13, the J gene TRBJ2-4; D is possibly TRBD2 (6 bases). The J call may be wrong; the DNA end is better matched by TRBJ2-7. The germline V gene has CDR1 PRHDT and CDR2 FYEKMQ (reference sequence). This CDR3 has 12 residues. CDR3 bases: TGTGCCAGCAAGGAGGGGACGGGCGAGCAGTACTTC. This translates into CASKEGTGEQYF.

The chain joins TRBV5-1 to TRBJ2-1; D ambiguous. V was pared by 4 bases and J by 10 bases, with 15 bases between. The CDR3 has 13 residues. Germline V gene sequence: CDR1 SGHRS, CDR2 YFSETQ. This CDR3 is CASSQDGAYEQFF. The CDR3 DNA sequence: TGCGCCAGCAGCCAGGACGGAGCCTACGAGCAGTTCTTC.

The rearrangement joins TRBV28 to TRBJ2-7; D call uncertain. Germline CDR1 MDHEN, CDR2 SYDVKM. V gave up 3 bases and J gave up 3 bases, with 12 bases separating them. CDR3 length equals 14 residues. CDR3 residues: CASSFSGSNYEQYF. The CDR3 region has the DNA TGTGCCAGCAGTTTCTCCGGCTCGAACTACGAGCAGTACTTC.

The chain couples TRBV5-1 to TRBJ1-1, with D unclear. The CDR3 runs 14 residues. From germline, CDR1 is SGHRS and CDR2 YFSETQ. V lost 2 bases to trimming and J lost 0 bases, with 8 bases between them. The CDR3 is CASSFQVLNTEAFF. Written as DNA, the CDR3 is TGCGCCAGCAGCTTTCAGGTCCTGAACACTGAAGCTTTCTTT.

In DNA form, the CDR3 reads TGTGCCAGCAGCCGGGACAGGGATCAGCCCCAGCATTTT. The encoded protein is CASSRDRDQPQHF. The chain couples TRBV7-3 to TRBJ1-5; TRBD1 matches at 9 bases. With 5 bases clipped from V and 5 bases from J, the junction kept 1 base outside the gene matches. The V gene's germline CDR1 is SGHTA and CDR2 FQGTGA. The CDR3 loop spans 13 amino acids.

The chain has TRBV15 and TRBJ2-5; no clear D. Germline CDR1 and CDR2: LNHNV and YYDKDF (reference sequence). Trimming removed 2 bases from V and 2 bases from J, with 9 bases in between. The CDR3 length is 14 residues. The CDR3 sequence: CATSRSPVQETQYF. The CDR3, as DNA: TGTGCCACCAGCAGATCACCGGTACAAGAGACCCAGTACTTC.

The chain uses TRBV27 and TRBJ1-2; 7 positions match TRBD1. The CDR3 loop spans 15 amino acids. With 5 bases clipped from V and 4 bases from J, the junction kept 10 bases outside the gene matches. Germline assignment: CDR1 MNHEY and CDR2 SMNVEV (reference sequence). The CDR3: CASSTGTAGSYGYTF. The CDR3 bases are TGTGCCAGCAGTACAGGGACAGCTGGAAGCTATGGCTACACCTTC.

The chain couples TRBV4-2 to TRBJ2-5; TRBD2 agrees at 8 bases. J was trimmed by 5 bases and V by 0 bases; bases with no gene match: 14. The germline V gene has CDR1 LGHNA and CDR2 YNFKEQ. This CDR3 contains 18 residues. The CDR3 DNA reads TGTGCCAGCAGCCAAGATATGGCTAGCGGGCCGTCGGGGGAGACCCAGTACTTC. Translated, it gives CASSQDMASGPSGETQYF.

The chain joins TRBV14 to TRBJ1-1; the D is unclear. The CDR3 has 13 residues. Trimming removed 1 base from V and 4 bases from J, with 7 bases in between. CDR1 is SGHDN and CDR2 is FVKESK in the germline V gene. CDR3 coding DNA: TGTGCCAGCAGCCAAGTTAGACGCACTGAAGCTTTCTTT. It specifies CASSQVRRTEAFF.

This clonotype was counted only a few times. The chain links TRBV29-1 to TRBJ2-7; D is perhaps TRBD1 (5 bases). V lost 5 bases, J lost 1 base, and 9 bases lay in between. Germline V gives CDR1 SQVTM, CDR2 ANQGSEA. The CDR3 totals 12 residues. This CDR3 is CSVLTGSYEQYF. As DNA, the CDR3 is TGCAGCGTTCTAACAGGATCCTACGAGCAGTACTTC.

The rearrangement links TRBV5-1 to TRBJ2-3, with 13 positions matching TRBD2. The germline CDR1 and CDR2 sequences are SGHRS and YFSETQ. V lost 6 bases and J lost 2; bases outside the gene matches: 9. The CDR3 extends over 17 amino acids. The CDR3 DNA reads as TGCGCCAGCAAAGGACTAGCGGGAGTGGGGACCACAGATACGCAGTATTTT. This sequence encodes CASKGLAGVGTTDTQYF.

This clonotype has more than one count but fewer than ten. The J gene is TRBJ2-1, the V gene TRBV6-6; 8 bases fit TRBD1. Per the germline V gene, CDR1 is MNHNY and CDR2 is SVGAGI (reference sequence). The CDR3 runs to 15 residues. Losses at the gene ends were 5 bases for V and 4 bases for J; bases not matched to a gene: 7. The CDR3 DNA reads TGTGCCAGCAGTAAACCGGGACAGGCTTACAATGAGCAGTTCTTC. Its protein is CASSKPGQAYNEQFF.

The chain joins TRBV9 to TRBJ2-1; 7 bases align to TRBD1. This CDR3 has 16 amino acids. Unmatched junction bases numbered 3, after V lost 0 bases and J lost 0 bases. CDR1 SGDLS and CDR2 YYNGEE come from the germline V gene. The CDR3 DNA reads TGTGCCAGCAGCGTAGGGGACAGCAGCTCCTACAATGAGCAGTTCTTC. This translates into CASSVGDSSSYNEQFF.

Worth noting for this clonotype: A junction boundary mismatches the germline segment, possibly from a read error. The chain carries TRBV29-1 and TRBJ2-4, with 7 bases matching TRBD2. Near its end, the DNA agrees better with TRBJ2-7, so the J call may be wrong. The CDR3 runs 13 residues. CDR1 is SQVTM, CDR2 ANQGSEA, per germline. The CDR3 loop is CSAGGGNSCEQYF. CDR3 DNA sequence: TGCAGCGCTGGGGGAGGGAATTCCTGCGAGCAGTACTTC.

This chain joins TRBV7-6 and TRBJ2-1, with D perhaps TRBD2 (5 bases). The ends were cut back, 6 bases at V and 2 bases at J, with 11 bases in the middle. The V gene's germline CDR1 is SGHVS and CDR2 FNYEAQ. The CDR3 runs to 14 residues. This chain's CDR3 is CASSSDTAYNEQFF. The CDR3 bases are TGTGCCAGCAGTAGCGACACCGCCTACAATGAGCAGTTCTTC.

The chain joins TRBV27 to TRBJ2-5; D possibly corresponds to TRBD2 (6 bases). Germline V gives CDR1 MNHEY, CDR2 SMNVEV (reference sequence). The CDR3 spans 13 residues. V lost 1 base to trimming and J lost 11 bases, with 14 bases between them. The DNA of the CDR3 is TGTGCCAGCAGTTTATATGGGAGGCTTGAGCAGTACTTC. It codes for CASSLYGRLEQYF.

The genes are TRBV30 and TRBJ2-5, with 10 nucleotides matching TRBD1. The CDR3 extends over 17 amino acids. CDR1 and CDR2 from the germline V gene are GTSNPN and SVGIG (reference sequence). Germline trimming cut 3 bases from V and 4 bases from J; bases unmatched to any gene: 14. The CDR3 nucleotides are TGTGCCTGGAGCCCAGCTTGGACAGGGGGTATCGTAGAGACCCAGTACTTC. Its protein product is CAWSPAWTGGIVETQYF.

The chain is built from TRBV6-1 and TRBJ2-2; a possible D gene is TRBD2 (6 bases). V was cut by 6 bases and J by 3 bases, with 11 bases left in between. The germline V gene encodes CDR1 MNHNS and CDR2 SASEGT. CDR3 length equals 14 residues. The DNA for the CDR3 is TGTGCCAGCAGGGGCGGGACTGACACCGGGGAGCTGTTTTTT. This encodes CASRGGTDTGELFF.

CDR3 sequence reads: CASSPRRVQSYEQYF. The CDR3 DNA is TGTGCCAGCTCACCTCGACGAGTCCAGTCCTACGAGCAGTACTTC. This chain joins TRBV18 and TRBJ2-7; D is unclear. The CDR3 has 15 residues. Germline values: CDR1 KGHSH, CDR2 LQKENI. Trimming removed 3 bases from V and 1 base from J, with 13 bases in between.

This clonotype has just a few counts. The chain joins TRBV6-5 to TRBJ2-1; D is unresolved. This CDR3 region has 15 residues. From germline, CDR1 is MNHEY and CDR2 SVGAGI. Trimming took off 2 bases at V and 4 bases at J, with 12 bases between the two ends. The CDR3 DNA reads as TGTGCCAGCAGTTACGACTTCTCGGAGTACAATGAGCAGTTCTTC. Translating gives CASSYDFSEYNEQFF.

The genes are TRBV4-1 and TRBJ2-7; no clear D. CDR1 and CDR2 from the germline V gene are MGHRA and YSYEKL. This CDR3 comprises 15 residues. V gave up 0 bases and J gave up 7 bases, with 16 bases separating them. The CDR3 sequence: CASSQDRALYNEQYF. As DNA, the CDR3 is TGCGCCAGCAGCCAAGATAGGGCCCTCTACAATGAGCAGTACTTC.